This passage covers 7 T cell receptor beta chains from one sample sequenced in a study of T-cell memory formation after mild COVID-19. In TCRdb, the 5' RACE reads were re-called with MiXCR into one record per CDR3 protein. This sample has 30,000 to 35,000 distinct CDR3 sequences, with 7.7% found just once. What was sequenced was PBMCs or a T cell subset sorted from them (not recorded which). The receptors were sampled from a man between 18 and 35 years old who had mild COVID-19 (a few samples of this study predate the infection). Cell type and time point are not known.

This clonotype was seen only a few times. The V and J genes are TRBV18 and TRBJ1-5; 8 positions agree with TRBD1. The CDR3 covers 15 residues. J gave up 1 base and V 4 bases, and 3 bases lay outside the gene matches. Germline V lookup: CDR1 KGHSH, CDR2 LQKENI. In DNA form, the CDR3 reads TGTGCCAGCTCACAGACAGGGGCGAGCAATCAGCCCCAGCATTTT. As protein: CASSQTGASNQPQHF.

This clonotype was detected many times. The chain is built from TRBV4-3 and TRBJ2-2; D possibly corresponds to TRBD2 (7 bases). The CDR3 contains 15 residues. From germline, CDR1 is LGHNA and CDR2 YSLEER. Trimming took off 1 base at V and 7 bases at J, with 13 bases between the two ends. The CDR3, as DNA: TGCGCCAGCAGCCAAGTCCAGGGAGGGGGCGGGGAGCTGTTTTTT. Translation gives CASSQVQGGGGELFF.

The CDR3 protein is CSASSGGRYTF. The CDR3 DNA is TGCAGTGCTAGTTCTGGGGGTCGGTACACCTTC. This rearrangement joins TRBV20-1 to TRBJ1-2, with D possibly being TRBD1 (5 bases). CDR3 length equals 11 residues. The germline V gene has CDR1 DFQATT and CDR2 SNEGSKA (reference sequence). Trimming took off 3 bases at V and 11 bases at J, with 13 bases between the two ends.

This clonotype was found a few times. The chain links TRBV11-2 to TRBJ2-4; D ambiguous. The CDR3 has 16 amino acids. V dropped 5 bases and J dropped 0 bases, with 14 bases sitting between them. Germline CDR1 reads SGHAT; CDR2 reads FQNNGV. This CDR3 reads CASSPLRRLAKNIQYF. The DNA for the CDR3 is TGTGCCAGCAGCCCCCTCCGGCGGCTAGCCAAAAACATTCAGTACTTC.

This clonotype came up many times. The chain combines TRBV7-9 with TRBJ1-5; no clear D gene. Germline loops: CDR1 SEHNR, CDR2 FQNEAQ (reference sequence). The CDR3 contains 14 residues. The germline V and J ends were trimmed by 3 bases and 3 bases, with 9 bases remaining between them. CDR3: CASSFSDTNQPQHF. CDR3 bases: TGTGCCAGCAGCTTTAGTGACACCAATCAGCCCCAGCATTTT.

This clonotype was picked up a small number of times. CDR3 DNA sequence: TGTGCCAGCAGCCAAATTAGCGGGGGCCCGACGGGCGAGCAGTACTTC. Amino acids: CASSQISGGPTGEQYF. The chain joins TRBV14 to TRBJ2-7; TRBD2 matches 9 bases. Trimming took 2 bases from V and 6 from J; bases not matched to a gene: 11. The germline V gene encodes CDR1 SGHDN and CDR2 FVKESK. The CDR3 length is 16 residues.

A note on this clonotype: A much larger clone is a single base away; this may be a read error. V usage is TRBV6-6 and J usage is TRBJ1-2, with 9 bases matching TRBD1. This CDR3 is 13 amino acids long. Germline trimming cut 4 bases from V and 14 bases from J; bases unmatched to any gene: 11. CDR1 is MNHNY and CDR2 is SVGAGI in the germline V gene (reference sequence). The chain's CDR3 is CASSSYPVQGATF. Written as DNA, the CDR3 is TGTGCCAGCAGTTCCTACCCGGTACAGGGGGCAACCTTC.